Included here is one TCR beta chain sequence, with context. The sample belongs to a study of CD8 T cells in Susac syndrome. Reverse transcription of about 0.5 to 1 ug RNA was carried out with random hexamers. TCRdb re-analysed the immunoSEQ multiplex PCR reads in MiXCR, keeping a single row per CDR3 protein. The table has about 300,000 distinct CDR3 sequences, over 75% seen once; the top ten hold less than 0.2%. Per germline, CDR1 SNHLY and CDR2 FYNNEI. The CDR3 consists of 16 residues. V was cut by 9 bases and J by 2 bases, with 23 bases left in between. The rearrangement joins TRBV2 to TRBJ2-7, with D perhaps TRBD1 (6 bases). The receptor's source is a human donor with multiple sclerosis. The sequenced sample consisted of CD8+ T cells from PBMCs. The CDR3 nucleotides are TGTGCCAGTGAAGGACAGCAGGGACGGGAACCCTACGAGCAGTACTTC. Protein: CASEGQQGREPYEQYF.